The clone carrying this TCR beta chain was observed once. The Seattle site enrolled patients during active infection and followed them longitudinally. This sample is drawn from a study of blood T cell repertoires in COVID-19. This CDR3 contains 17 residues. V lost 0 bases, J lost 2 bases, and 16 bases lay in between. Germline assignment: CDR1 SGHTA and CDR2 FQGNSA. In the authors' workflow: Estimation of nucleated cell counts relied on the amplification of reference gene primers. The repertoire was sequenced with immunoSEQ multiplex PCR; TCRdb's copy has only in-frame clones and lacks some. V, J and clone size were drawn from that table, and D and trimming were deduced from the DNA. The repertoire holds about 170,000 clones, with 92% as singletons.

Sequencing was carried out using peripheral blood. The origin of this receptor is a man aged 25 to 40 with COVID-19, enrolled during active disease. V usage is TRBV7-2 and J usage is TRBJ2-5, with D possibly matching TRBD1 (6 bases). The CDR3 loop reads CASSLALDRINQETQYF. The CDR3 coding sequence is TGTGCCAGCAGCTTAGCCCTGGACAGAATTAATCAAGAGACCCAGTACTTC.